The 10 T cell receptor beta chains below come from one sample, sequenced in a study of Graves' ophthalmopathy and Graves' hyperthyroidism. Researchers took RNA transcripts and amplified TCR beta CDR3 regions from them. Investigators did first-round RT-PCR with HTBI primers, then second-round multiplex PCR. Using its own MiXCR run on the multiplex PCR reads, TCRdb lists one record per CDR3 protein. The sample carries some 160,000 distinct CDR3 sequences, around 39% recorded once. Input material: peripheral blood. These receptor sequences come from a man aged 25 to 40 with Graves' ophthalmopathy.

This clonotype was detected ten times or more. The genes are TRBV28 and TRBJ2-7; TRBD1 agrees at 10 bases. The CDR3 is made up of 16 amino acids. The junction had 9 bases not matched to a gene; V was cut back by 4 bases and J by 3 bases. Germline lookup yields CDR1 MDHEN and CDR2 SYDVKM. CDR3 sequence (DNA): TGTGCCAGCAGTTCCCCCGCCGACAGGGGGCTCTACGAGCAGTACTTC. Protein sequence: CASSSPADRGLYEQYF.

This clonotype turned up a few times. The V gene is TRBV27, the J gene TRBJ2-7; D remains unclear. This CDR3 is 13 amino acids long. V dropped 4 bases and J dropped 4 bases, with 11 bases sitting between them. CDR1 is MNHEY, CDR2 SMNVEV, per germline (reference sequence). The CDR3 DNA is TGTGCCAGCAGTTCCCCCCTAGGTTACGAGCAGTACTTC. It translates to CASSSPLGYEQYF.

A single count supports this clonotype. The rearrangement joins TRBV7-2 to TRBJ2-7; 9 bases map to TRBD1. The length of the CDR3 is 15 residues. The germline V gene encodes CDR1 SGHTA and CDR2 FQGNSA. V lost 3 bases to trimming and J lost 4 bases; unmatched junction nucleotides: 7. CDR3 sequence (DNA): TGTGCCAGCAGCTTTAGCATCGGACAGGGGTACGAGCAGTACTTC. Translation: CASSFSIGQGYEQYF.

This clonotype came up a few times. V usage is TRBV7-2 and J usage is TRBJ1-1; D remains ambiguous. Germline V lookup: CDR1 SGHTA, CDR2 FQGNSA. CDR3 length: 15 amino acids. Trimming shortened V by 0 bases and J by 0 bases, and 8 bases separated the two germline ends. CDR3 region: CASSLAGRMNTEAFF. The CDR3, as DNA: TGTGCCAGCAGCTTAGCCGGGAGAATGAACACTGAAGCTTTCTTT.

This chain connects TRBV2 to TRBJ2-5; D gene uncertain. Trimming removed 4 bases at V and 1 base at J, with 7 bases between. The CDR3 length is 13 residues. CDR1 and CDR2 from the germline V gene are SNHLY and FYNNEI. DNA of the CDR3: TGTGCCAGCAGTGTGGCTAGCCAAGAGACCCAGTACTTC. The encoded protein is CASSVASQETQYF.

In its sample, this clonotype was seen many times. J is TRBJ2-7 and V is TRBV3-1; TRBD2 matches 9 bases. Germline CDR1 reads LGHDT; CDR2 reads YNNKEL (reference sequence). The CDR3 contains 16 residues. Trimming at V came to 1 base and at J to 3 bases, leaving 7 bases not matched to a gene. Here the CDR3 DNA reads TGTGCCAGCAGCCAAGGGATAGCGGGAGTTTACTACGAGCAGTACTTC. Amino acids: CASSQGIAGVYYEQYF.

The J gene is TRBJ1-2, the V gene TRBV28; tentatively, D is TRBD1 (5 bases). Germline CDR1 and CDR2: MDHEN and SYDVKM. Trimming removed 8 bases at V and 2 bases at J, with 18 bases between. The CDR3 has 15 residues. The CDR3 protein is CASASGETANYGYTF. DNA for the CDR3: TGTGCCAGCGCTAGCGGGGAGACAGCGAACTATGGCTACACCTTC.

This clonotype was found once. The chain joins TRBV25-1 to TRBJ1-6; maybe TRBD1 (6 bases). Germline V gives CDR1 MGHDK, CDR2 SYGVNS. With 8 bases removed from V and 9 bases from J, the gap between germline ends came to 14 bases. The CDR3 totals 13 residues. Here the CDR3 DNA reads TGTGCCAGCGCAGGGGACCTGAGTTCACCCCTCCACTTT. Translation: CASAGDLSSPLHF.

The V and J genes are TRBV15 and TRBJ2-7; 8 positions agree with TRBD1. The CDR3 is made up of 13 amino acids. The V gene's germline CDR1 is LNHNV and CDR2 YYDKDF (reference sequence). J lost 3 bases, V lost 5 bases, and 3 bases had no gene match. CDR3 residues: CATSEDRVYEQYF. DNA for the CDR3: TGTGCCACCAGCGAGGACAGGGTCTACGAGCAGTACTTC.

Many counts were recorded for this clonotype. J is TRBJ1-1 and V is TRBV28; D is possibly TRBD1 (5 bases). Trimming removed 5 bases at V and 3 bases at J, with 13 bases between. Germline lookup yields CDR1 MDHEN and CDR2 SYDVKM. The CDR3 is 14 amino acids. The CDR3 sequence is CASSTTAVDTEAFF. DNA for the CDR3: TGTGCCAGCAGTACGACAGCGGTGGACACTGAAGCTTTCTTT.